This TCR beta chain was found in a study of spatial heterogeneity in lung cancer (dated by TCRdb to between 2019 and 2020). Concerning the study at large: More beta-chain than alpha-chain transcripts were consistently detected, likely reflecting higher beta-chain transcript abundance. The study quantitatively compared TCR alpha and beta repertoires across multiple tumor regions, matched nontumor lung and blood in non-small cell lung cancer. At surgery, both alpha and beta chains were TCR-sequenced in some 220 tumor regions, 64 matched nontumor lung samples and some 60 PBMC samples. The study linked features of the TCR repertoire to counts of nonsynonymous mutations, which were determined by whole-exome sequencing of tumor tissue. In the raw uncorrected reads, each unique combination of TCR and UMI appeared on average more than ten times.

Library prep was done by 5' RACE. Sequencing used a NextSeq 500. To allow correction of PCR and sequencing errors, the TCR library protocol tagged every TCR cDNA molecule with a unique molecular identifier. From the authors' description of their analysis: TCR identification, UMI-based error correction and CDR3 extraction were performed with Decombinator tools. Expanded TCRs were defined as those above a frequency of 2 per 1,000, corresponding to the top 1% of the tumor frequency distribution. Each repertoire was subsampled 100 times to 5,000 TCRs, after which Renyi diversity was computed with the R vegan package. CDR3 similarity networks were built from amino acid triplet string-kernel similarity, connecting CDR3s with pairwise similarity above 0.82. Using fastp trimming at Q25 and MiXCR clonotype assembly, TCRdb reanalyzed the public sequencing data and kept in-frame beta chains. Each CDR3 protein gets just one entry, which takes the most common genes and DNA from the rows behind it. V and J calls and clone size were set by TCRdb, not the authors. The sample data list tens of thousands of distinct CDR3 sequences, and roughly 13% of these were observed just once. Of the sample, 55% to 65% falls within the top ten clones.

Results and caveats for the whole study, not just this receptor: Ubiquitous expanded tumor TCRs were detected in blood more often at tumor resection than at routine follow-up. Confirming at a functional level the hypothesis that regional TCRs recognize regional mutations was considered to require additional single-cell paired TCR alpha and beta sequencing.

The time point tag for this specimen amounts to: sample taken at primary tumor resection. Donors were over 60 patients with early-stage, untreated non-small cell lung cancer from the lung TRACERx cohort. Whole RNA extracted from tumor and nontumor lung tissue, or from cryopreserved PBMC samples, was used for TCR sequencing without cell sorting. Only patients with enough RNA available from two or more tumor regions were chosen for TCR sequencing. Note on this clonotype: This receptor's antigen is unknown. Per-nucleotide qualities are absent, and no much larger clonotype sits a single base away.

The CDR3 holds 13 amino acids from the cysteine to the phenylalanine. The only DNA kept is the CDR3, 39 bases in frame from the first base. CDR1 and CDR2 (SGHAT, FQNNGV) derive from the germline V gene. The junction shows trimming of 0 bases on V and 8 bases on J, plus 5 bases between the germline ends. Sequences were derived from PBMCs, sampled at surgery. The chain is assembled from TRBV11-2 and TRBJ1-6, with the D gene call left open. The source of this sequence is a male donor with early-stage non-small cell lung cancer. This receptor has the CDR3 CASSLDLHSPLHF. The nucleotides read TGTGCCAGCAGCTTAGACCTGCATTCACCCCTCCACTTT.